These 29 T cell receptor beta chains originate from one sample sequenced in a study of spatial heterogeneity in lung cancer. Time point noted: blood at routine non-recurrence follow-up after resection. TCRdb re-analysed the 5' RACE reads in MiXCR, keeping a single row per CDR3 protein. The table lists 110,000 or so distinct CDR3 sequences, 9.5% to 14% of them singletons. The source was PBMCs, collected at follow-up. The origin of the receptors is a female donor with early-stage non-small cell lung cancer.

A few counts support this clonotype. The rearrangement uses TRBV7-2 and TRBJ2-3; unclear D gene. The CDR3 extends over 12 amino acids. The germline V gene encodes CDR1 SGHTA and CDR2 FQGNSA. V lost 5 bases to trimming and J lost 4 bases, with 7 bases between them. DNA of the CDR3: TGTGCCAGCAGCCCCTGGGCAGATACGCAGTATTTT. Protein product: CASSPWADTQYF. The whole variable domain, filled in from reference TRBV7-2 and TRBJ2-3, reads GAGVSQSPSNKVTEKGKDVELRCDPISGHTALYWYRQSLGQGLEFLIYFQGNSAPDKSGLPSDRFSAERTGGSVSTLTIQRTQQEDSAVYLCASSPWADTQYFGPGTRLTVL.

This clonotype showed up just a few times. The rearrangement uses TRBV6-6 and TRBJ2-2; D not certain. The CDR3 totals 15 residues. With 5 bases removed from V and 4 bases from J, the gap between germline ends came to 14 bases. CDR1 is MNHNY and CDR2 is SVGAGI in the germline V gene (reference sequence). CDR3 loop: CASSRSLTGTGELFF. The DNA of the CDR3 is TGTGCCAGCAGTCGGTCCTTGACGGGCACCGGGGAGCTGTTTTTT.

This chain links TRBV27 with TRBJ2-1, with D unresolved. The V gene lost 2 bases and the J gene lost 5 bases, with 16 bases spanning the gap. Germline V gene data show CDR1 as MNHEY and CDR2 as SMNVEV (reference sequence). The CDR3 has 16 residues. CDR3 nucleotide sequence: TGTGCCAGCAGTTTAACCGCCTCGAGAAATGACAATGAGCAGTTCTTC. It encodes CASSLTASRNDNEQFF.

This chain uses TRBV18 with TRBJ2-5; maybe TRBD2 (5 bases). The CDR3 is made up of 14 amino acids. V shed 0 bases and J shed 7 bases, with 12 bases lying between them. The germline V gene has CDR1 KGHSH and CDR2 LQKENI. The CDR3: CASSPPILRGTQYF. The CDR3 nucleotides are TGTGCCAGCTCACCACCGATCTTACGGGGGACCCAGTACTTC.

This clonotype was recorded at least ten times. The DNA of the CDR3 is TGTGCCAGCTCACCACCGGGACTGTCGAATGAAAAACTGTTTTTT. It translates to CASSPPGLSNEKLFF. The chain recombines TRBV18 with TRBJ1-4; tentative D call: TRBD1 (5 bases). Trimming cost V 0 bases and J 5 bases, with 10 bases left between them. The germline V gene encodes CDR1 KGHSH and CDR2 LQKENI. This CDR3 contains 15 residues.

The CDR3, as DNA: TGTGCCAGCGGGGCAGAGGCGTCAGATACGCAGTATTTT. It codes for CASGAEASDTQYF. V and J are TRBV7-9 and TRBJ2-3, with a tentative D call TRBD1 (5 bases). CDR3 size: 13 residues. Germline V CDR1 and CDR2: SEHNR, FQNEAQ (reference sequence). Trimming left V 8 bases short and J 4 bases short, with 13 bases between.

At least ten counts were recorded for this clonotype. In nucleotides, the CDR3 is TGCAGCGTTAGGAGGAGGGAGTCGCAGTATTTT. Amino acids: CSVRRRESQYF. The J gene is TRBJ2-3, the V gene TRBV29-1; weak D call: TRBD2 (6 bases). The CDR3 covers 11 residues. The ends were cut back, 5 bases at V and 10 bases at J, with 13 bases in the middle. The germline V gene has CDR1 SQVTM and CDR2 ANQGSEA.

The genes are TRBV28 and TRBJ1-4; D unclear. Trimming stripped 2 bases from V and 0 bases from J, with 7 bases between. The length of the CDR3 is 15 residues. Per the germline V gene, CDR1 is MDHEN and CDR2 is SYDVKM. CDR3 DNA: TGTGCCAGCAGTTTAACTGATGCAACTAATGAAAAACTGTTTTTT. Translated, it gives CASSLTDATNEKLFF.

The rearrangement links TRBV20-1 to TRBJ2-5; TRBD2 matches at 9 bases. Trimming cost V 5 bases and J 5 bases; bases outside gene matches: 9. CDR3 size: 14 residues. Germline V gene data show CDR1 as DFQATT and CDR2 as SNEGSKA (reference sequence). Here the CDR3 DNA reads TGCAGTGCTCCGCGGACTAGCGTAGGGGAGACCCAGTACTTC. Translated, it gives CSAPRTSVGETQYF.

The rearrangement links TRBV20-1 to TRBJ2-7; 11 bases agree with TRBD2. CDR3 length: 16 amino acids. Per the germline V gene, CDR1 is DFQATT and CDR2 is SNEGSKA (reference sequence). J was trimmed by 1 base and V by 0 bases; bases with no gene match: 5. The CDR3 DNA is TGCAGTGCTAGAGATCCCCTAGCGGGAGGATCCTACGAGCAGTACTTC. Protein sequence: CSARDPLAGGSYEQYF.

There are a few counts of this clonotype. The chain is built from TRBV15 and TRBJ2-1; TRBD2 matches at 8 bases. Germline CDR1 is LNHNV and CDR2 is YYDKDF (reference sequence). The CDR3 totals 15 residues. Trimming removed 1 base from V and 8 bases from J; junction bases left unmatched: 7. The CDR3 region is CATSRGGSAGDEQFF. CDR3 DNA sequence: TGTGCCACCAGCAGAGGAGGATCAGCGGGGGATGAGCAGTTCTTC.

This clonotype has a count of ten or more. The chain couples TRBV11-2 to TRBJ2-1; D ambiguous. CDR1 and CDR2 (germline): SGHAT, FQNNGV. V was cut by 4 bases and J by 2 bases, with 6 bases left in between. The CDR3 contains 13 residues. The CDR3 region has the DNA TGTGCCAGCAGCTCGGCCCCCTACAATGAGCAGTTCTTC. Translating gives CASSSAPYNEQFF.

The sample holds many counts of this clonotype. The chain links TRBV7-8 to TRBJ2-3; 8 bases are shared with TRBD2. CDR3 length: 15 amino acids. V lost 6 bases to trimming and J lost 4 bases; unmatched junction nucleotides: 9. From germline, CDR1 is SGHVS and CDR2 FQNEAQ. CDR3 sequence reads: CASRASGSSPDTQYF. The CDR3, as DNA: TGTGCCAGCAGAGCCAGCGGGAGTTCCCCAGATACGCAGTATTTT.

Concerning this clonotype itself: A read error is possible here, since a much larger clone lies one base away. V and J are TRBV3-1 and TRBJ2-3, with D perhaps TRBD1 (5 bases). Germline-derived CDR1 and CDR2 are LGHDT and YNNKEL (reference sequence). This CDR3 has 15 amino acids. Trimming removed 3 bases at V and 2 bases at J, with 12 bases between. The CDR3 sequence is CASSQDSGNTDTQYF. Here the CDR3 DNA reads TGTGCCAGCAGCCAGGATTCAGGGAACACAGATACGCAGTATTTT.

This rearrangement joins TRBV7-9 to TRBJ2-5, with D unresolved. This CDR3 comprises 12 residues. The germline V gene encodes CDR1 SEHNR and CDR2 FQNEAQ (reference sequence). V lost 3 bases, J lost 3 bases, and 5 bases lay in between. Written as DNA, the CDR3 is TGTGCCAGCAGCTTGCTTGAAGAGACCCAGTACTTC. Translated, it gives CASSLLEETQYF.

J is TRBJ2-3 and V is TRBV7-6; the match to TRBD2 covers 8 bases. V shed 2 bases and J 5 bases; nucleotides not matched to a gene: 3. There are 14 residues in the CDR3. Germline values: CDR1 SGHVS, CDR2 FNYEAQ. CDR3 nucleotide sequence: TGTGCCAGCAGCTTACAGGCGGGAGGAGATACGCAGTATTTT. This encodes CASSLQAGGDTQYF.

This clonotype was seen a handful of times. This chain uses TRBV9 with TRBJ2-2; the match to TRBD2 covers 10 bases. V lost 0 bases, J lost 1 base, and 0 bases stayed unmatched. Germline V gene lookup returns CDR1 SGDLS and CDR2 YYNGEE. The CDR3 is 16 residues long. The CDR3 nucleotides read TGTGCCAGCAGCGTAGGACTAGCGGGGAACACCGGGGAGCTGTTTTTT. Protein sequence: CASSVGLAGNTGELFF.

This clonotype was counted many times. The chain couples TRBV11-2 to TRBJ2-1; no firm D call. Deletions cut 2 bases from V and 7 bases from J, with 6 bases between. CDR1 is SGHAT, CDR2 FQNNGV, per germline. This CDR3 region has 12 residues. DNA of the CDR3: TGTGCCAGCAGCTTACTCTTTAATGAGCAGTTCTTC. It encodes CASSLLFNEQFF.

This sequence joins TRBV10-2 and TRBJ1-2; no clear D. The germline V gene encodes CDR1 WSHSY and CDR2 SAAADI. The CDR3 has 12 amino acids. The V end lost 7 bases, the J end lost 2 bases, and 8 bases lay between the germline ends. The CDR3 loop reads CASTDGNYGYTF. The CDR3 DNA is TGCGCCAGCACGGACGGAAACTATGGCTACACCTTC.

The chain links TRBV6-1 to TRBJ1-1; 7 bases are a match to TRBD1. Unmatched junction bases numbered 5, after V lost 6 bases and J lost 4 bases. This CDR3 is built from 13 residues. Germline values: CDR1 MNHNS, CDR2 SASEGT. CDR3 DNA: TGTGCCAGCAGACAGGGGACCGCCACTGAAGCTTTCTTT. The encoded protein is CASRQGTATEAFF.

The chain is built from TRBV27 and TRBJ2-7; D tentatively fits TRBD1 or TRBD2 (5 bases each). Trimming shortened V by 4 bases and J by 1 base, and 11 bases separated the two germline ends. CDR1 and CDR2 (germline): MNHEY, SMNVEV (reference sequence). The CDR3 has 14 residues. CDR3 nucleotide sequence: TGTGCCAGCAGTTCTGGGGGTATGTCCTACGAGCAGTACTTC. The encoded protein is CASSSGGMSYEQYF.

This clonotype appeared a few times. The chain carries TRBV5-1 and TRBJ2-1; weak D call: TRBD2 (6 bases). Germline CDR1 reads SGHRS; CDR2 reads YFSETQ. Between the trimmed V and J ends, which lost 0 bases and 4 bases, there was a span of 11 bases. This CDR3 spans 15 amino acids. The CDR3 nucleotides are TGCGCCAGCAGCTTGGTAGCTAGCGAGTACAATGAGCAGTTCTTC. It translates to CASSLVASEYNEQFF.

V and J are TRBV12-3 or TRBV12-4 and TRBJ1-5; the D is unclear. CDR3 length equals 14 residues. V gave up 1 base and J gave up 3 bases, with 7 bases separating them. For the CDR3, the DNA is TGTGCCAGCAGTTTAGTAGGGCCCAATCAGCCCCAGCATTTT. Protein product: CASSLVGPNQPQHF.

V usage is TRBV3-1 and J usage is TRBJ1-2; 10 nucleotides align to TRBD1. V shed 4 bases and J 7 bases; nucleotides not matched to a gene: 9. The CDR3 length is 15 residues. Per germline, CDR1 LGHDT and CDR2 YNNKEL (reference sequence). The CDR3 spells CASSPGTGVFFGYTF. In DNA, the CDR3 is TGTGCCAGCAGCCCCGGGACAGGGGTATTCTTTGGCTACACCTTC.

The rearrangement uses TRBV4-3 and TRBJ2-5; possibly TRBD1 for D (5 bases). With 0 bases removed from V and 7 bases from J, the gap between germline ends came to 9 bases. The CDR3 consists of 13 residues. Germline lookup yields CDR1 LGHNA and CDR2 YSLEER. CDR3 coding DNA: TGCGCCAGCAGCCAAGACAGGGTGGGGACCCAGTACTTC. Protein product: CASSQDRVGTQYF.

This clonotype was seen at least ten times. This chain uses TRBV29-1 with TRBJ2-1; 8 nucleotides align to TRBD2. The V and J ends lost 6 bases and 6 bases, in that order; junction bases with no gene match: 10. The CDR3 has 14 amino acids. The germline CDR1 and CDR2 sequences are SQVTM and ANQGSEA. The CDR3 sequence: CSVAGTRAFNEQFF. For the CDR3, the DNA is TGCAGCGTGGCCGGGACTAGAGCTTTCAATGAGCAGTTCTTC.

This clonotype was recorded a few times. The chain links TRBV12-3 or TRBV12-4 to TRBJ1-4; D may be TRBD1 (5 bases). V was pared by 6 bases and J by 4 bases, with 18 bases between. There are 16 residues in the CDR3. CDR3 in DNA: TGTGCCAGCAGCTGGGGAGGGGTTCGGTTTAATGAAAAACTGTTTTTT. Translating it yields CASSWGGVRFNEKLFF.

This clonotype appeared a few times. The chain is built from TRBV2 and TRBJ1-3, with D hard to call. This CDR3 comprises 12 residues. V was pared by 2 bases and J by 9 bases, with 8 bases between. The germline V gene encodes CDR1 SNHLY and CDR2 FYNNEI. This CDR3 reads CASSETVATIYF. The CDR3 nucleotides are TGTGCCAGCAGTGAAACCGTAGCCACCATATATTTT.

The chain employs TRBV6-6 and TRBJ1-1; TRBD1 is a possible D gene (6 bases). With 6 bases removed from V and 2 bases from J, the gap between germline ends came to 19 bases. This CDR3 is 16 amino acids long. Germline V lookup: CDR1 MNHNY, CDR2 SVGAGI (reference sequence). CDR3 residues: CASRLPIGQSNTEAFF. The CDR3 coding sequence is TGTGCCAGCAGATTGCCTATAGGACAGTCAAACACTGAAGCTTTCTTT.